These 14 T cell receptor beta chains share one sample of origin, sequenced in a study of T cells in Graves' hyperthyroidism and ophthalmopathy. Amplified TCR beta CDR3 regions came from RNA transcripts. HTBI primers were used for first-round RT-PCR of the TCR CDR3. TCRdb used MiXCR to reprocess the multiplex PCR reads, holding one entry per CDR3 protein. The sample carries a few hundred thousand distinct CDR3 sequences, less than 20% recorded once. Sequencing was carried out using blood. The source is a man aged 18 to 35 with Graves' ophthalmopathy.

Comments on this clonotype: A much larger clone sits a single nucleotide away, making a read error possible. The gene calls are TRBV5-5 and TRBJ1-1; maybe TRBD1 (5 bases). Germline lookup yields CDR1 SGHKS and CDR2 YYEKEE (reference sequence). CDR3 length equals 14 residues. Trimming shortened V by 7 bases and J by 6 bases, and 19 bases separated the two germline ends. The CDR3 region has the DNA TGTGCCAGCTCCATCTGGCAGGGAGGGGCTGAAGCTTTCTTT. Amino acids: CASSIWQGGAEAFF.

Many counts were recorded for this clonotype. CDR3 nucleotide sequence: TGTGCCAGCAGCTTAGCGCGGGGGGGCTACAATGAGCAGTTCTTC. It yields the protein CASSLARGGYNEQFF. This sequence joins TRBV7-3 and TRBJ2-1; 9 nucleotides line up with TRBD2. Germline CDR1 reads SGHTA; CDR2 reads FQGTGA. The trim removed 2 bases at V and 3 bases at J, leaving 2 bases unmatched. This CDR3 is built from 15 residues.

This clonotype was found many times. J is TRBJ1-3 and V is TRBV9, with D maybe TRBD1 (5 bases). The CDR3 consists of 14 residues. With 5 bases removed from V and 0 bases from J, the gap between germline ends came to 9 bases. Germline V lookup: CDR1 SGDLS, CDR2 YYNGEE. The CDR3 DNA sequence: TGTGCCAGCAGTGCAGGGAACTCTGGAAACACCATATATTTT. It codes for CASSAGNSGNTIYF.

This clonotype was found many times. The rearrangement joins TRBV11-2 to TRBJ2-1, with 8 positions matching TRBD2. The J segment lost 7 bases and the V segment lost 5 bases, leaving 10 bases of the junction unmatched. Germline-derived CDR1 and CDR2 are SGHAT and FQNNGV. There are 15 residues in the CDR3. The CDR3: CASSPGTSRGNEQFF. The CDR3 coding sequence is TGTGCCAGCAGCCCCGGGACTAGTCGGGGTAATGAGCAGTTCTTC.

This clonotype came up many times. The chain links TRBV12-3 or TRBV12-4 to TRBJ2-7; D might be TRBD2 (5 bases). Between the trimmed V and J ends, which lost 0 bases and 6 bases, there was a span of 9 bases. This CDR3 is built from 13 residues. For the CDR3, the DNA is TGTGCCAGCAGTTTAGCCCAGGCGGGCGAGCAGTACTTC. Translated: CASSLAQAGEQYF.

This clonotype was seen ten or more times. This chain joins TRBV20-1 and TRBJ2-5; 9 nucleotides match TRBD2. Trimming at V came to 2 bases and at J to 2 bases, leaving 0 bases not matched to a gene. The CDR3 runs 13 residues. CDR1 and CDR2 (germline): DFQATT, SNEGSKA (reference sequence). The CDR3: CSARLAGQETQYF. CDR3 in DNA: TGCAGTGCTAGACTAGCGGGACAAGAGACCCAGTACTTC.

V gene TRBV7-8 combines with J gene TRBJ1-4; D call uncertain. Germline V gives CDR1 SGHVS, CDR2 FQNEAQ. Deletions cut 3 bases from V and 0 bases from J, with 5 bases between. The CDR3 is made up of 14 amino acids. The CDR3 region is CASSFYSTNEKLFF. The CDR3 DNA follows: TGTGCCAGCAGCTTTTATTCAACTAATGAAAAACTGTTTTTT. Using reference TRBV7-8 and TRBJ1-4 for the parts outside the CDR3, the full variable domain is GAGVSQSPRYKVAKRGQDVALRCDPISGHVSLFWYQQALGQGPEFLTYFQNEAQLDKSGLPSDRFFAERPEGSVSTLKIQRTQQEDSAVYLCASSFYSTNEKLFFGSGTQLSVL.

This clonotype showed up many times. This CDR3 is CASSSTRLTPNEQFF. DNA of the CDR3: TGTGCCAGCAGTTCTACTAGACTGACCCCTAATGAGCAGTTCTTC. V is TRBV6-2 or TRBV6-3 and J is TRBJ2-1; D is perhaps TRBD2 (5 bases). Trimming cost V 4 bases and J 7 bases, with 17 bases left between them. CDR1 is MNHEY and CDR2 is SVGEGT in the germline V gene. The CDR3 contains 15 residues.

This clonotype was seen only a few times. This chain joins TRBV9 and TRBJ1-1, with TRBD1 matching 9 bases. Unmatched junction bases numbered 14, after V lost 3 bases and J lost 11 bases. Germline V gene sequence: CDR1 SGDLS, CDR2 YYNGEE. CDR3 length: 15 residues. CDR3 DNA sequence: TGTGCCAGCAGCGCACAGGGGGCTCACAACGATGTGGCTTTCTTT. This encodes CASSAQGAHNDVAFF. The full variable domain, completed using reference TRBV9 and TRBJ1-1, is DSGVTQTPKHLITATGQRVTLRCSPRSGDLSVYWYQQSLDQGLQFLIQYYNGEERAKGNILERFSAQQFPDLHSELNLSSLELGDSALYFCASSAQGAHNDVAFFGQGTRLTVV.

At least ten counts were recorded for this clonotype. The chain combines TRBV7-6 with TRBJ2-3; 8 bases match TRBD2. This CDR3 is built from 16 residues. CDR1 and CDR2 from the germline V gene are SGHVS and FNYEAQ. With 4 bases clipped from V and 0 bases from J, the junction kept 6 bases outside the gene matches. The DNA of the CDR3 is TGTGCCAGCAGCTCCTCGGGGGGGCGAAGCACAGATACGCAGTATTTT. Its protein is CASSSSGGRSTDTQYF.

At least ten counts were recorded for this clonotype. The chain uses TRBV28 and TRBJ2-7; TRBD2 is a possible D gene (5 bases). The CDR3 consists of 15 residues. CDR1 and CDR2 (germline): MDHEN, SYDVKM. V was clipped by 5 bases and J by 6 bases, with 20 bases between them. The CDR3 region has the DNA TGTGCCAGCAGTCCCGGAGGACCCGAGATTTCCGAGCAGTACTTC. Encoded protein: CASSPGGPEISEQYF.

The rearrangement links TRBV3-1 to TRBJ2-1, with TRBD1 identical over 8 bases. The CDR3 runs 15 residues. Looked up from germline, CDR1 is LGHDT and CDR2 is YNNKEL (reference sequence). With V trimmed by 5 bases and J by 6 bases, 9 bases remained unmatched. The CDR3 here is CASSRDRSQINEQFF. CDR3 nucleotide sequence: TGTGCCAGCAGCAGGGACAGGTCACAAATCAATGAGCAGTTCTTC.

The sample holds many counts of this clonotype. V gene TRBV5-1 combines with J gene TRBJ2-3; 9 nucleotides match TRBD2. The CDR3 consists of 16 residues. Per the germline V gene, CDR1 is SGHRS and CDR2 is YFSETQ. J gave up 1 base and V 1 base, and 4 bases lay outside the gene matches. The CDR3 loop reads CASSLQAGGGTDTQYF. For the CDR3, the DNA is TGCGCCAGCAGCTTGCAAGCGGGGGGCGGCACAGATACGCAGTATTTT.

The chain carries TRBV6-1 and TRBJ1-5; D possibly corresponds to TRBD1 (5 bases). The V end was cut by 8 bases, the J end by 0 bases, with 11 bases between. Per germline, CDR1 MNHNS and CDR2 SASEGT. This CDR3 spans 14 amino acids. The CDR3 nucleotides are TGTGCCAGCGCCCGGGGGAATAGCAATCAGCCCCAGCATTTT. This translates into CASARGNSNQPQHF.